This TCR beta chain was recorded in a study of T-cell reconstitution after alpha-beta-depleted transplantation in children. The CDR3 spans 14 residues. Germline V CDR1 and CDR2: LNHNV, YYDKDF (reference sequence). Trimming cost V 5 bases and J 8 bases, with 15 bases left between them. For TCRbeta, the library was prepared with unique molecular identifiers. TCRdb fed the PCR reads into MiXCR, producing one record per CDR3 protein. This sample has some 43,000 distinct CDR3 sequences, with about 10% found just once. A word on this clonotype: As yet, its antigen is unknown.

Study-wide results and limits: Once a year had passed after transplant, T-cell counts and diversity came mostly from newly produced T cells. The origin of alpha-beta T cells about two months after transplant was reportedly several hundred expanded graft clones.

The source of this sequence is a male patient aged 2-15 years who had a stem cell transplant for chronic granulomatous disease, so the T cells may come from the graft donor. This material consisted of PBMCs, mostly from graft donor cells, taken 60 days after TCRalphabeta/CD19-depleted stem cell transplant. The gene calls are TRBV15 and TRBJ1-4, with TRBD1 as a possible D gene (6 bases). The CDR3 DNA reads TGTGCCACCAGCCCTACAGGGACTTCAGAAAAACTGTTTTTT. Its protein product is CATSPTGTSEKLFF.